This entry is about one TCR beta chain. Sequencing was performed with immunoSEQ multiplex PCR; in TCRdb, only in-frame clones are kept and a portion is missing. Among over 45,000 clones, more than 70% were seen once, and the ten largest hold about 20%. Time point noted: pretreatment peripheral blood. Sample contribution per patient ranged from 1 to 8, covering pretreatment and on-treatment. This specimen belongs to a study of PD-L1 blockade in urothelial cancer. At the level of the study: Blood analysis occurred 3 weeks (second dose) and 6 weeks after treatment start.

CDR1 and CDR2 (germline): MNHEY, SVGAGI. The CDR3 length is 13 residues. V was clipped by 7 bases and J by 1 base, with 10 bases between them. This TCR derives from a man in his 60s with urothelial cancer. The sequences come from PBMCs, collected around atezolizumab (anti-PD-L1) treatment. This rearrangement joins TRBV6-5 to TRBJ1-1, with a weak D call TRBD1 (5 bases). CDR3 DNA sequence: TGTGCCAGCAAAGGACACTCGAACACTGAAGCTTTCTTT. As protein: CASKGHSNTEAFF.